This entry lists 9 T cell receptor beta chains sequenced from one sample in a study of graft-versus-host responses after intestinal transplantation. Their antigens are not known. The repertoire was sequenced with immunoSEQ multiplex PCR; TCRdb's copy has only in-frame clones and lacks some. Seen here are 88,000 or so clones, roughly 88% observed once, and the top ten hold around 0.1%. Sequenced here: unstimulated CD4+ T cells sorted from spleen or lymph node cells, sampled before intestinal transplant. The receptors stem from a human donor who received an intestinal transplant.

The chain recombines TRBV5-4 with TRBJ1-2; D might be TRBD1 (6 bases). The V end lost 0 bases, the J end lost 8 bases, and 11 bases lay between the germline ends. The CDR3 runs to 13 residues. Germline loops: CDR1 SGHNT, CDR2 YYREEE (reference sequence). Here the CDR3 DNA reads TGTGCCAGCAGCTTGGATCCCAGGGGCGGCTACACCTTC. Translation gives CASSLDPRGGYTF.

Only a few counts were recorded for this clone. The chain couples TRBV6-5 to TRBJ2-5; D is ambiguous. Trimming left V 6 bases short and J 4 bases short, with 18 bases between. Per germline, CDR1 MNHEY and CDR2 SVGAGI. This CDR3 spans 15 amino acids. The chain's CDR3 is CASRPLLPYGETQYF. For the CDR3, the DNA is TGTGCCAGCAGACCACTTCTTCCCTATGGAGAGACCCAGTACTTC.

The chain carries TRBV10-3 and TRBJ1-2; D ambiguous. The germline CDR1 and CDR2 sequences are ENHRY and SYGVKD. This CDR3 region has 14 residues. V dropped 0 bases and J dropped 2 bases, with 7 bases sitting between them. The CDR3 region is CAISESAGNYGYTF. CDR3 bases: TGTGCCATCAGTGAGTCCGCAGGCAACTATGGCTACACCTTC.

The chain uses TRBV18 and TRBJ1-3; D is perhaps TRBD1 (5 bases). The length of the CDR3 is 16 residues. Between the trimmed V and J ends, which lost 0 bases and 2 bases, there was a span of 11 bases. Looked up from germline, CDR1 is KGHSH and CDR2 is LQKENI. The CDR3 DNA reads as TGTGCCAGCTCACCACCGGGGCACAGACCTGGAAACACCATATATTTT. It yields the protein CASSPPGHRPGNTIYF.

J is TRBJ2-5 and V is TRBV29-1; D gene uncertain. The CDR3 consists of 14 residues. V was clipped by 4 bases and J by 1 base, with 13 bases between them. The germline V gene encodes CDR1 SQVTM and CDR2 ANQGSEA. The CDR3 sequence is CSVVRGGGQETQYF. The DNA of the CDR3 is TGCAGCGTTGTGCGTGGCGGCGGCCAAGAGACCCAGTACTTC.

The CDR3 nucleotides read TGTGCCAGCAGTCAAACTCTAGCGGGGCCCATCACAGATACGCAGTATTTT. Translation gives CASSQTLAGPITDTQYF. The chain uses TRBV4-2 and TRBJ2-3, with TRBD2 matching over 9 bases. The CDR3 runs to 17 residues. V dropped 6 bases and J dropped 2; count of bases not matched to a gene: 12. Per the germline V gene, CDR1 is LGHNA and CDR2 is YNFKEQ.

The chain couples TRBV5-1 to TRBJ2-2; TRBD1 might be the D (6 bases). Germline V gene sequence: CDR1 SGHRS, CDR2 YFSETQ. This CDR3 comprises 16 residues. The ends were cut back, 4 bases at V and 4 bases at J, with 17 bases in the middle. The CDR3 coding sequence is TGCGCCAGCAGCGGAGGTACAGGGTTGAGCACCGGGGAGCTGTTTTTT. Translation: CASSGGTGLSTGELFF.

The CDR3 reads CSVDDRFTDTQYF. The CDR3 nucleotides are TGCAGCGTCGATGACAGGTTCACAGATACGCAGTATTTT. The chain joins TRBV29-1 to TRBJ2-3; D is perhaps TRBD1 (6 bases). CDR1 SQVTM and CDR2 ANQGSEA come from the germline V gene. The V and J ends lost 6 bases and 2 bases respectively, with 12 bases between them. The CDR3 consists of 13 residues.

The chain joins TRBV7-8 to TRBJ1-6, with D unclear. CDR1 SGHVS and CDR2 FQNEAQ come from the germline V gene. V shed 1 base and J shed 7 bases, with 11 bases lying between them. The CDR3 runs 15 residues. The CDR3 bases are TGTGCCAGCAGCTTAGTCTGGTCACTGAATTCACCCCTCCACTTT. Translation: CASSLVWSLNSPLHF. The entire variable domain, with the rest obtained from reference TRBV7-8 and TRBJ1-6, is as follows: GAGVSQSPRYKVAKRGQDVALRCDPISGHVSLFWYQQALGQGPEFLTYFQNEAQLDKSGLPSDRFFAERPEGSVSTLKIQRTQQEDSAVYLCASSLVWSLNSPLHFGNGTRLTVT.